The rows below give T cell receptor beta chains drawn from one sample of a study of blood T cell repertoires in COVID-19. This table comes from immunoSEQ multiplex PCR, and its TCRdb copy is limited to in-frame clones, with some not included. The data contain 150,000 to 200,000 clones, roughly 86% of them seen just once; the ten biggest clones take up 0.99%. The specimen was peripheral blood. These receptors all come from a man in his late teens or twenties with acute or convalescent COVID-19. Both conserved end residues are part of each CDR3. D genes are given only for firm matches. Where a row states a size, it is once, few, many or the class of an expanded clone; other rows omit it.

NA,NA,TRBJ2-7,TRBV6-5,CASSSFPYEQYF,TGTGCCAGCAGTTCCTTTCCCTACGAGCAGTACTTC
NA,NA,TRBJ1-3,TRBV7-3,CASSLRGPSSGNTIYF,TGTGCCAGCAGCTTAAGAGGGCCCAGCTCTGGAAACACCATATATTTT
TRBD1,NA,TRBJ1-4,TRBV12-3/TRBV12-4,CASRETGGEKLFF,TGTGCCAGCAGAGAGACAGGGGGCGAAAAACTGTTTTTT
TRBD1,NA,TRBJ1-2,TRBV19,CASAIGQDYGYTF,TGTGCCAGTGCTATCGGACAGGACTATGGCTACACCTTC
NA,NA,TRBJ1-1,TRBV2,CASSVTGLFSEAFF,TGTGCCAGCAGTGTAACAGGGTTGTTCTCTGAAGCTTTCTTT
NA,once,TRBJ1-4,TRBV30,CAWSVRGGEKLFF,TGTGCCTGGAGTGTACGCGGGGGGGAAAAACTGTTTTTT
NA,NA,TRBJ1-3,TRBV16,CASSPAGQGNTIYF,TGTGCCAGCAGCCCCGCGGGGCAAGGAAACACCATATATTTT
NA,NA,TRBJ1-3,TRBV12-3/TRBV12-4,CASGGSSGNTIYF,TGTGCCAGCGGCGGGAGCTCTGGAAACACCATATATTTT
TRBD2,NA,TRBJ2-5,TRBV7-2,CASRVGGGAETQYF,TGTGCCAGCAGAGTCGGCGGGGGGGCGGAGACCCAGTACTTC
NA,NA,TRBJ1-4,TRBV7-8,CASSLGWSNEKLFF,TGTGCCAGCAGCCTTGGCTGGTCTAATGAAAAACTGTTTTTT
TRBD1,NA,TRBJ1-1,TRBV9,CASRRGQSNTEAFF,TGTGCCAGCAGGAGGGGACAGTCGAACACTGAAGCTTTCTTT
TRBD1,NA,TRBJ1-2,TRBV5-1,CASSLRTGGGIDGYTF,TGCGCCAGCAGCTTAAGGACAGGAGGGGGCATAGATGGCTACACCTTC
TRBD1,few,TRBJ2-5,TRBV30,CAWSLGQGAMKTQYF,TGTGCCTGGAGTCTCGGACAGGGGGCTATGAAGACCCAGTACTTC
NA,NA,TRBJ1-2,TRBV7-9,CASSLGWGRDGYTF,TGTGCCAGCAGCTTAGGTTGGGGCCGGGATGGCTACACCTTC
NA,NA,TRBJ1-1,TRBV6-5,CASSYRGGRWNTEAFF,TGTGCCAGCAGTTACCGGGGGGGGCGGTGGAACACTGAAGCTTTCTTT
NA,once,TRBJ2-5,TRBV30,CAWSSATKETQYF,TGTGCCTGGAGTAGCGCTACTAAAGAGACCCAGTACTTC
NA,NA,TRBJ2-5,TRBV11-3,CASSLGLAETQYF,TGTGCCAGCAGCTTAGGGCTAGCAGAGACCCAGTACTTC
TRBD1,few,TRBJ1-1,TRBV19,CASKGRQGMNTEAFF,TGTGCCAGTAAAGGACGACAGGGGATGAACACTGAAGCTTTCTTT
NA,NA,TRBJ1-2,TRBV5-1,CASSLTQANYGYTF,TGCGCCAGCAGCTTGACTCAGGCTAACTATGGCTACACCTTC
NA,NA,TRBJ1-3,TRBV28,CASSPGTGWSGNTIYF,TGTGCCAGCAGTCCCGGTACAGGGTGGTCTGGAAACACCATATATTTT
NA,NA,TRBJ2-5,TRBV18,CASSPKEVGGGMGETQYF,TGTGCCAGCTCACCGAAGGAGGTCGGGGGAGGAATGGGCGAGACCCAGTACTTC
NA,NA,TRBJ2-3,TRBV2,CASSGTSTDTQYF,TGTGCCAGCAGTGGGACTAGCACAGATACGCAGTATTTT
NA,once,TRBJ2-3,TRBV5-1,CASSFRGRTDTQYF,TGCGCCAGCAGCTTCAGGGGACGCACAGATACGCAGTATTTT
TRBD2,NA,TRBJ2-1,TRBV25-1,CASRSSGGGHNEQFF,TGTGCCAGCCGCTCTAGCGGGGGGGGCCACAATGAGCAGTTCTTC
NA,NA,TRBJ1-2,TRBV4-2,CASSQESPSYGYTF,TGTGCCAGCAGCCAAGAAAGCCCAAGCTATGGCTACACCTTC
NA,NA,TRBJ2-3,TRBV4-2,CASSQDPAGQTDTQYF,TGTGCCAGCAGCCAAGATCCCGCGGGGCAAACAGATACGCAGTATTTT
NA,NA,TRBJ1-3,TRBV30,CAWIVPGAGNTIYF,TGTGCCTGGATTGTACCGGGAGCTGGAAACACCATATATTTT
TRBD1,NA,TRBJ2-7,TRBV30,CAWSDRTDRGPNYEQYF,TGTGCCTGGAGCGATAGAACAGACAGGGGTCCCAACTACGAGCAGTACTTC
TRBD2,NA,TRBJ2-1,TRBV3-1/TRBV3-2,CASSQRGAQYNEQFF,TGTGCCAGCAGCCAGCGGGGGGCCCAATACAATGAGCAGTTCTTC
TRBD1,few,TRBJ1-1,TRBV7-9,CALLRDRGVEGNTEAFF,TGTGCCTTACTCCGGGACAGGGGTGTAGAGGGGAACACTGAAGCTTTCTTT
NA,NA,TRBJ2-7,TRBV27,CASSLRGQGYDEQYF,TGTGCCAGCAGTTTAAGGGGCCAGGGTTACGACGAGCAGTACTTC
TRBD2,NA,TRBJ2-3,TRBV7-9,CASSLGLAGGPTDTQYF,TGTGCCAGCAGCCTAGGACTAGCGGGGGGACCCACAGATACGCAGTATTTT
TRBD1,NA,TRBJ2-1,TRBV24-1,CATSDFKGQGAYEQFF,TGTGCCACCAGTGATTTTAAGGGACAGGGGGCCTATGAGCAGTTCTTC
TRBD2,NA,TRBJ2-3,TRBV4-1,CASSQTGLVAGTDTQYF,TGCGCCAGCAGCCAAACGGGACTAGTGGCGGGCACAGATACGCAGTATTTT
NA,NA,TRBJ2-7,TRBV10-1,CASSPGASYEQYF,TGCGCCAGCAGTCCAGGGGCGTCCTACGAGCAGTACTTC
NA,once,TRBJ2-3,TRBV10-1,CASSDPGWHTQYF,TGCGCCAGCAGTGATCCCGGGTGGCATACGCAGTATTTT
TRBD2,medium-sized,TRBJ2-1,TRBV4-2,CASSQDTSGGYNEQFF,TGTGCCAGCAGCCAAGATACTAGCGGGGGCTACAATGAGCAGTTCTTC
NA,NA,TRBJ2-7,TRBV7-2,CASSLGSASYEQYF,TGTGCCAGCAGCTTAGGATCCGCTAGCTACGAGCAGTACTTC
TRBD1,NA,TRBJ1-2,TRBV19,CASSIPGQAGVYGYTF,TGTGCCAGTAGTATTCCCGGACAGGCAGGAGTCTATGGCTACACCTTC
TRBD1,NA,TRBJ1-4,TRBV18,CASSPGTENEKLFF,TGTGCCAGCTCACCCGGGACAGAGAATGAAAAACTGTTTTTT
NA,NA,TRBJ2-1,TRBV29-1,CSVDPAGEQFF,TGCAGCGTTGACCCGGCAGGTGAGCAGTTCTTC
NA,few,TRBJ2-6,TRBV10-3,CAIRDSTGANVLTF,TGTGCCATCAGGGACAGTACTGGGGCCAACGTCCTGACTTTC
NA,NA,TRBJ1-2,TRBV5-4,CASSLALGRGYTF,TGTGCCAGCAGCTTAGCTTTGGGGAGGGGCTACACCTTC
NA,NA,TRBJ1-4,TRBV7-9,CASRAPGTNEKLFF,TGTGCCAGCAGGGCACCGGGGACTAATGAAAAACTGTTTTTT
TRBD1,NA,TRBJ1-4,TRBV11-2,CASSSRDRGFEKLFF,TGTGCCAGCAGCTCCCGGGACAGGGGTTTCGAAAAACTGTTTTTT
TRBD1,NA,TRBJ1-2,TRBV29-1,CSAHPPGQGRGYTF,TGCAGCGCCCACCCCCCGGGACAGGGTCGCGGCTACACCTTC
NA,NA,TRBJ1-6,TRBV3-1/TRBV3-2,CASSQGFWRASSYNSPLHF,TGTGCCAGCAGCCAAGGGTTCTGGAGGGCAAGCTCCTATAATTCACCCCTCCACTTT
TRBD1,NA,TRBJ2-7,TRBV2,CASRPGQGASEQYF,TGTGCCAGCAGACCGGGACAGGGGGCTTCCGAGCAGTACTTC
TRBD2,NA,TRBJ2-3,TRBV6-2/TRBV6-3,CASSHARTSGGDTQYF,TGTGCCAGCAGTCACGCGAGGACTAGCGGGGGAGATACGCAGTATTTT
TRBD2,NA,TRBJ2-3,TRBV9,CASSAGLASGTDTQYF,TGTGCCAGCAGCGCGGGACTAGCTTCTGGCACAGATACGCAGTATTTT
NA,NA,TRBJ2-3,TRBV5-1,CASSLTQGTDTQYF,TGCGCCAGCAGCTTAACGCAGGGAACAGATACGCAGTATTTT
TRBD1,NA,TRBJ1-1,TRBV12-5,CASNRDSTEAFF,TGTGCTAGTAACCGGGACAGCACTGAAGCTTTCTTT
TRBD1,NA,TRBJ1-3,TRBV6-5,CASSRDRGLGNTIYF,TGTGCCAGCAGCCGTGACAGGGGGCTTGGAAACACCATATATTTT